This TCR beta chain was found in a study of post-analysis software for immune sequencing data. The study's findings and limits: Patients used five TRBV segments, including TRBV5-6, TRBV5-1 and TRBV20-1, more often than controls.

Tagging with unique molecular identifiers was a feature of the TCR beta cDNA libraries. One entry per CDR3 protein, called by TCRdb with MiXCR from the PCR reads. The sample carries approximately 660,000 distinct CDR3 sequences, roughly three fifths recorded once. The germline V and J ends were trimmed by 1 base and 5 bases, with 9 bases remaining between them. The germline V gene has CDR1 MGHRA and CDR2 YSYEKL. This CDR3 has 15 amino acids. On this clonotype: Its cognate antigen is unknown.

J is TRBJ1-6 and V is TRBV4-1, with D tentatively TRBD1 (5 bases). This clonotype originated in a girl aged 2-9 years with multiple sclerosis. Sequenced sample: blood. The CDR3 nucleotides read TGCGCCAGCAGCCAAGGACAGTACAATAATTCACCCCTCCACTTT. Translating gives CASSQGQYNNSPLHF.